This T cell receptor beta chain was sequenced during a study of T cells in Graves' hyperthyroidism and ophthalmopathy. Thyroid ultrasound and orbital computed tomography, with clinical symptoms and serum thyroxine and TRAb, informed diagnoses. This clonotype was counted a few times. The source material, RNA transcripts, was used to amplify TCR beta CDR3 regions. When the TCR CDR3 underwent first-round RT-PCR, the HTBI primer set was used. TCRdb ran MiXCR on the multiplex PCR reads and lists one entry per CDR3 protein. The table has about 200,000 distinct CDR3 sequences, about 17% seen once. The TCR sequence derives from a man aged 35-49 years with Graves' hyperthyroidism. Sample: blood.

In nucleotides, the CDR3 is TGCGCCAGCAGCCCCACAGGGACAGACTCTGGGGCCAACGTCCTGACTTTC. Amino acid sequence: CASSPTGTDSGANVLTF. This rearrangement joins TRBV5-1 to TRBJ2-6, with 7 bases aligning to TRBD1. Germline lookup yields CDR1 SGHRS and CDR2 YFSETQ. The CDR3 is 17 amino acids. Trimming at V came to 4 bases and at J to 0 bases, leaving 7 bases not matched to a gene.